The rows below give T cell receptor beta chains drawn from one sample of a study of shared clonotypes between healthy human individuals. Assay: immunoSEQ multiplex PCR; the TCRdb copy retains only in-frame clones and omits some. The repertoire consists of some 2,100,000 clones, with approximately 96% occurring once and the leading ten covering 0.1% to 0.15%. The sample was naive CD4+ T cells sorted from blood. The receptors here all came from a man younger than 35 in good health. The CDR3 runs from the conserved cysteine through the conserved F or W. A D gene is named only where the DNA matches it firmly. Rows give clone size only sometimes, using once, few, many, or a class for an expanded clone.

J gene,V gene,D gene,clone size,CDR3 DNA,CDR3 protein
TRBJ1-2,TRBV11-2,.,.,TGTGCCAGCAGCCCGGACAGAAACTATGGCTACACCTTC,CASSPDRNYGYTF
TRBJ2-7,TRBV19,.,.,TGTGCCAGTAAGGGGCTCGCCGAGCAGTACTTC,CASKGLAEQYF
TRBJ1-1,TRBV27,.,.,TGTGCCACCAAACCTCTCCGAAGATTACTGAACACTGAAGCTTTCTTT,CATKPLRRLLNTEAFF
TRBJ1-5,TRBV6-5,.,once,TGTGCCAGCAGCCCCCACAGGGATCACCAGCCCCAGCATTTT,CASSPHRDHQPQHF
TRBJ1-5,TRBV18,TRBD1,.,TGTGCCAGCTCACGGACTGGACAGGGAAATCAGCCCCAGCATTTT,CASSRTGQGNQPQHF
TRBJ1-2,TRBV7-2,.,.,TGTGCCAGCAGCGTAGACAGATTTACTAACTATGGCTACACCTTC,CASSVDRFTNYGYTF
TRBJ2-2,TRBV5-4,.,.,TGTGCCAGCAGCCAGAGACAGCAACCGAACACCGGGGAGCTGTTTTTT,CASSQRQQPNTGELFF
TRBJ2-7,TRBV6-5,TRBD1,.,TGTGCCAGCAGTCGTCGGACAGGGGGCGATGAGCAGTACTTC,CASSRRTGGDEQYF
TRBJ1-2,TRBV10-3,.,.,TGTGCCATCAGTGAGCAGGGTCTCTATGGCTACACCTTC,CAISEQGLYGYTF
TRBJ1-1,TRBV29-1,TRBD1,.,TGCAGCGGCTCAACAGGGGGGGACACTGAAGCTTTCTTT,CSGSTGGDTEAFF
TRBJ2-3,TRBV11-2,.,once,TGTGCCAGCACCCTAACCGGGGGACGTAGCACAGATACGCAGTATTTT,CASTLTGGRSTDTQYF
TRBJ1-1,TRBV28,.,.,TGTGCCAGCAGTTCTGCAGGGAACGGGCTGAACACTGAAGCTTTCTTT,CASSSAGNGLNTEAFF
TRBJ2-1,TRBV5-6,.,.,TGTGCCAGCAGTCCTCTGACAGGAAGCTCCTACAATGAGCAGTTCTTC,CASSPLTGSSYNEQFF
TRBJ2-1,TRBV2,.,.,TGTGCCAGCAGTGGCGGCGGGAACCGTCCGTTCTTC,CASSGGGNRPFF
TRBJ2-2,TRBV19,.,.,TGTGCCAGTAGTATAGGGCAGGTTATCAACACCGGGGAGCTGTTTTTT,CASSIGQVINTGELFF
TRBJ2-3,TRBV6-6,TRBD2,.,TGTGCCAGCAGGCATAGCGGGTCCCGGCCAGATACGCAGTATTTT,CASRHSGSRPDTQYF
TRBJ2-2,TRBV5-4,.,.,TGTGCCAGCAGCTTGGTCAGGGGAGTAGGCACCGGGGAGCTGTTTTTT,CASSLVRGVGTGELFF
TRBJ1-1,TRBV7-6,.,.,TGTGCCAGCAGCTTTGACCCGATAAGGGGGGACACTGAAGCTTTCTTT,CASSFDPIRGDTEAFF
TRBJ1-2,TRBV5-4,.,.,TGTGCCAGCAGCTTCCCATCCGGGCCCCGGGGTGGCTACACCTTC,CASSFPSGPRGGYTF
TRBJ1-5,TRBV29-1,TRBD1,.,TGCAGCGTCGCTGAGGGACAGGCCAATCAGCCCCAGCATTTT,CSVAEGQANQPQHF
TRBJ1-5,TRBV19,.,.,TGTGCCAGTAGTATCTCCGACGGTTACAATCAGCCCCAGCATTTT,CASSISDGYNQPQHF
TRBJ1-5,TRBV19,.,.,TGTGCCAGTAGTCCCCAGGGCTGGGACAATCAGCCCCAGCATTTT,CASSPQGWDNQPQHF
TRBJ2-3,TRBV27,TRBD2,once,TGTGCCAGCAGTTTTTTAGCGGGGGGGACAGATACGCAGTATTTT,CASSFLAGGTDTQYF
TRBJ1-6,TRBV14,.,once,TGTGCCAGCAGCCGTTTCGGGGGCGGGACAACTAATTCACCCCTCCACTTT,CASSRFGGGTTNSPLHF
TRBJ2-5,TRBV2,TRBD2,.,TGTGCCAGCGGGACTAGAAAAGAGACCCAGTACTTC,CASGTRKETQYF
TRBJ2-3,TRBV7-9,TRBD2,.,TGTGCCAGCAGCGCCTCTTGGGGACTAATGACGCGCACAGATACGCAGTATTTT,CASSASWGLMTRTDTQYF
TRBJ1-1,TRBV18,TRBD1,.,TGTGCCAGCTCACCACCTCAGGGGGGGAACACTGAAGCTTTCTTT,CASSPPQGGNTEAFF
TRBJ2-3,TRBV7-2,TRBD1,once,TGTGCCAGCAGCTCAAGGACAGGGGTTGGAACAGATACGCAGTATTTT,CASSSRTGVGTDTQYF
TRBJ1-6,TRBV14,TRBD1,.,TGTGCCAGCAGCCCAACCGGGACAGGGGTGTCACCCCTCCACTTT,CASSPTGTGVSPLHF
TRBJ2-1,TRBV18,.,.,TGTGCCAGCTCACCAAAGGCAGAGCAGTTCTTC,CASSPKAEQFF
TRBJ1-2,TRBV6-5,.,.,TGTGCCAGCAGTTACCGAGACAGGCCGCATGGCTACACCTTC,CASSYRDRPHGYTF
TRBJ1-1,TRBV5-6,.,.,TGTGCCAGCAGTGTCTGGCGGCTTGGATACACTGAAGCTTTCTTT,CASSVWRLGYTEAFF
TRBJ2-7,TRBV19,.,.,TGTGCCAGTAGTAAGCCAGAAAGTGAGCAGTACTTC,CASSKPESEQYF
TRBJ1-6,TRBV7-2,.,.,TGTGCCAGCAGCTTAGGAACGAGCTCCTATAATTCACCCCTCCACTTT,CASSLGTSSYNSPLHF
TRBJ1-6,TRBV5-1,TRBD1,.,TGCGCCAGCAGCAGTGGGGACAGGGAAAATTCACCCCTCCACTTT,CASSSGDRENSPLHF
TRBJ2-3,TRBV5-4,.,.,TGTGCCAGCAGCCGCGGAGGAGAGGGGACAGATACGCAGTATTTT,CASSRGGEGTDTQYF
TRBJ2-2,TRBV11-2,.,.,TGTGCCAGCAGGACTCAGGGACCAGCGTCCGGGGAGCTGTTTTTT,CASRTQGPASGELFF
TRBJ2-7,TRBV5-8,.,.,TGTGCCAGCAGCTTGGTCTCCCCGAACTACGAGCAGTACTTC,CASSLVSPNYEQYF
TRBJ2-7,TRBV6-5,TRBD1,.,TGTGCCAGCAGTCACAACAGGGGGCCCACCTACGAGCAGTACTTC,CASSHNRGPTYEQYF
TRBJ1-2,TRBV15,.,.,TGTGCCACCAGCAGAGCTAGGGGCCAGAGCTATGGCTACACCTTC,CATSRARGQSYGYTF
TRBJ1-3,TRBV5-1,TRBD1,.,TGCGCCAGCAGCTTGGCGGACAGGAACTCTGGAAACACCATATATTTT,CASSLADRNSGNTIYF
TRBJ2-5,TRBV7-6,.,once,TGTGCCAGCAGCTTAGGTGGAAGTAAATGGGAGACCCAGTACTTC,CASSLGGSKWETQYF
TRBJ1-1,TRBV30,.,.,TGTGCCTGCGAACCCAGTATGGGCACTGAAGCTTTCTTT,CACEPSMGTEAFF
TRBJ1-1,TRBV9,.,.,TGTGCCAGCAGCGTAGGTCGGGGGAACACTGAAGCTTTCTTT,CASSVGRGNTEAFF
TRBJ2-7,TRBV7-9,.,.,TGTGCCAGCAGCCTCTACTACCAGAGCGAGCAGTACTTC,CASSLYYQSEQYF
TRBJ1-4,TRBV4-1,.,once,TGCGCCAGCAGCCAAGAATGGGGTAAACTGTTTTTT,CASSQEWGKLFF
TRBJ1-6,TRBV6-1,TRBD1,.,TGTGCCAGCAGTGAACGGGGACAGAATAATTCACCCCTCCACTTT,CASSERGQNNSPLHF
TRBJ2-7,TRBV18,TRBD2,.,TGTGCCAGCTCCCAGACTAGCGGGAACTCCTACGAGCAGTACTTC,CASSQTSGNSYEQYF
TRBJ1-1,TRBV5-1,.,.,TGCGCCAGCAGCCCCTCATGGAACACTGAAGCTTTCTTT,CASSPSWNTEAFF
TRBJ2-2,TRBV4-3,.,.,TGCGCCAGCAGCCAATTTGAATGGGGCGGGACCGGGGAGCTGTTTTTT,CASSQFEWGGTGELFF